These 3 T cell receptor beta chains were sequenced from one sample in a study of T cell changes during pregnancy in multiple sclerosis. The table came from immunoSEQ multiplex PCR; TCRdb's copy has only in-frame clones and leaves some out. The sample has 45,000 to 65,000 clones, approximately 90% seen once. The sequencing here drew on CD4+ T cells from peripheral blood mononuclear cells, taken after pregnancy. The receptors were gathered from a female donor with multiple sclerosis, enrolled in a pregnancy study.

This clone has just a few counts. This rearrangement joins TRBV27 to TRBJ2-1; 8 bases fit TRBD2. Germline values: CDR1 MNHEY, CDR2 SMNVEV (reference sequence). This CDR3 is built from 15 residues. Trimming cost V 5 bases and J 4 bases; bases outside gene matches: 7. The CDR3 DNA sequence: TGTGCCAGCAGTGGAGCGGGAGAGAAATACAATGAGCAGTTCTTC. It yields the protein CASSGAGEKYNEQFF.

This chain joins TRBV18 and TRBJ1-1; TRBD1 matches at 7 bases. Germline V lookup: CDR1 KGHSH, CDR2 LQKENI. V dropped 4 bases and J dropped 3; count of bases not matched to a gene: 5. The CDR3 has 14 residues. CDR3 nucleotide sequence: TGTGCCAGCTCACGTGATACAGGGGACACTGAAGCTTTCTTT. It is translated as CASSRDTGDTEAFF.

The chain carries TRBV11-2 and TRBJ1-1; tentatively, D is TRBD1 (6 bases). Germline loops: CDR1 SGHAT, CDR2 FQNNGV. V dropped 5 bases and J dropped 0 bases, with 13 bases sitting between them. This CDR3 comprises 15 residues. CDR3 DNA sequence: TGTGCCAGCAGCCCAGACAGGAATATGAACACTGAAGCTTTCTTT. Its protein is CASSPDRNMNTEAFF.